This T cell receptor (beta chain) was sequenced for a study of blood T cells in healthy people across ages. Donors gave 8 to 10 milliliters of peripheral blood apiece. Findings and limits, study-wide: Strong correlation linked observed beta diversity and percent naive T cells.

As concerns this clonotype: What it binds is not known.

The CDR3 sequence is 12 residues long. V lost 2 bases and J lost 10, with 9 bases in between. CDR1 is MNHEY and CDR2 is SVGEGT in the germline V gene. Then a second PCR, running roughly 7 to 11 cycles, was carried out with a sample-barcoded 5' primer and a J-beta primer mix. One entry per CDR3 protein results from TCRdb running MiXCR on the 5' RACE reads. The repertoire consists of approximately 730,000 distinct CDR3 sequences, with about 55% occurring once and the leading ten covering approximately 40%. This TCR came from a man older than 75 in good health. The genes are TRBV6-2 or TRBV6-3 and TRBJ2-1; D gene uncertain. Sequenced material: blood. In DNA form, the CDR3 reads TGTGCCAGCAGTTACCAAATTTACGAGCAGTTCTTC. Protein: CASSYQIYEQFF.